The 17 T cell receptor beta chains reported below all come from one sample, sequenced in a study of T-cell memory formation after mild COVID-19. TCRdb called the 5' RACE reads again in MiXCR, with one record for every CDR3 protein. The sample holds 310,000 or so distinct CDR3 sequences, more than 15% seen once. The sequenced material came from PBMCs or a T cell subset sorted from them (not recorded which). These receptors came from a man between 18 and 35 years old who had mild COVID-19 (a few samples of this study predate the infection). Cell type and time point are not known.

The rearrangement uses TRBV11-2 and TRBJ2-3; D is uncertain. The CDR3 contains 13 residues. V was trimmed by 5 bases and J by 4 bases, leaving 10 bases between them. Germline lookup yields CDR1 SGHAT and CDR2 FQNNGV. CDR3 loop: CASSQVTSDTQYF. Written as DNA, the CDR3 is TGTGCCAGCAGCCAAGTAACATCAGATACGCAGTATTTT.

This clonotype was detected a few times. The gene calls are TRBV7-2 and TRBJ1-5; maybe TRBD1 (6 bases). Germline V gene lookup returns CDR1 SGHTA and CDR2 FQGNSA. This CDR3 has 16 residues. Between the trimmed V and J ends, which lost 0 bases and 0 bases, there was a span of 9 bases. The CDR3 loop is CASSLAARGSNQPQHF. CDR3 coding DNA: TGTGCCAGCAGCTTAGCCGCCAGGGGTAGCAATCAGCCCCAGCATTTT.

The rearrangement uses TRBV7-9 and TRBJ1-2, with D uncertain. Deletions cut 6 bases from V and 14 bases from J, with 16 bases between. Germline CDR1 SEHNR, CDR2 FQNEAQ (reference sequence). This CDR3 has 11 residues. Here the CDR3 reads CASRNGPPSTF. In DNA form, the CDR3 reads TGTGCCAGCAGAAATGGGCCCCCTAGTACCTTC.

This clonotype was found a few times. V is TRBV5-1 and J is TRBJ2-6; D unclear. Germline lookup yields CDR1 SGHRS and CDR2 YFSETQ. Trimming removed 6 bases at V and 0 bases at J, with 10 bases between. The CDR3 has 15 amino acids. CDR3 amino acids: CASTRPNSGANVLTF. CDR3 DNA: TGCGCCAGCACCCGCCCGAACTCTGGGGCCAACGTCCTGACTTTC. Looking up the rest from reference TRBV5-1 and TRBJ2-6 gives the full variable domain: KAGVTQTPRYLIKTRGQQVTLSCSPISGHRSVSWYQQTPGQGLQFLFEYFSETQRNKGNFPGRFSGRQFSNSRSEMNVSTLELGDSALYLCASTRPNSGANVLTFGAGSRLTVL.

This clonotype was counted a single time. The gene calls are TRBV12-3 or TRBV12-4 and TRBJ1-5, with 7 bases fitting TRBD1. This CDR3 spans 13 amino acids. J lost 7 bases, V lost 6 bases, and 6 bases had no gene match. CDR3 in amino acids: CASSWDRLQPQHF. CDR3 bases: TGTGCCAGCAGCTGGGACAGACTCCAGCCCCAGCATTTT.

The CDR3 loop is CASTLTGSGANVLTF. CDR3 DNA: TGTGCCAGCACTCTCACTGGGTCTGGGGCCAACGTCCTGACTTTC. This rearrangement joins TRBV7-9 to TRBJ2-6, with D uncertain. In germline, CDR1 is SEHNR, CDR2 FQNEAQ (reference sequence). The CDR3 extends over 15 amino acids. V dropped 7 bases and J dropped 1 base, with 11 bases sitting between them.

The gene calls are TRBV12-3 or TRBV12-4 and TRBJ1-5; 8 bases are shared with TRBD1. V trimming: 7 bases; J trimming: 0 bases; junction bases outside the gene matches: 5. This CDR3 comprises 15 residues. This CDR3 reads CASTAQGDSNQPQHF. In DNA form, the CDR3 reads TGTGCCAGCACCGCACAGGGGGATAGCAATCAGCCCCAGCATTTT.

The chain uses TRBV18 and TRBJ1-1, with no clear D. This CDR3 comprises 15 residues. V lost 3 bases, J lost 0 bases, and 11 bases lay in between. The germline V gene has CDR1 KGHSH and CDR2 LQKENI. The DNA of the CDR3 is TGTGCCAGCTCACCGGTCCGAGCCTTGAACACTGAAGCTTTCTTT. Its protein is CASSPVRALNTEAFF.

This clonotype showed up just a few times. V and J are TRBV6-2 or TRBV6-3 and TRBJ1-5; D is uncertain. The V end lost 5 bases, the J end lost 13 bases, and 12 bases lay between the germline ends. Germline loops: CDR1 MNHEY, CDR2 SVGEGT. The CDR3 contains 11 residues. The CDR3 spells CASSQLRRQHF. The CDR3 nucleotides read TGTGCCAGCAGTCAGTTACGAAGGCAGCATTTT.

The chain is built from TRBV4-1 and TRBJ1-6; D not resolved. V lost 1 base to trimming and J lost 5 bases, with 9 bases between them. CDR1 and CDR2 from the germline V gene are MGHRA and YSYEKL. CDR3 length: 15 residues. For the CDR3, the DNA is TGCGCCAGCAGCCAAGTCGGACTGGATAATTCACCCCTCCACTTT. It is translated as CASSQVGLDNSPLHF.

J is TRBJ2-3 and V is TRBV9; no definite D call. The CDR3 is 16 residues long. V dropped 0 bases and J dropped 4 bases, with 15 bases sitting between them. Germline assignment: CDR1 SGDLS and CDR2 YYNGEE. DNA for the CDR3: TGTGCCAGCAGCGTAGCTACCACTCAGGTTTCAGATACGCAGTATTTT. Translation: CASSVATTQVSDTQYF.

This clonotype was observed a handful of times. This CDR3 reads CASSLGGVSTDTQYF. The CDR3 DNA is TGTGCCAGCAGTTTGGGCGGTGTGTCCACAGATACGCAGTATTTT. The V call is TRBV28, the J call TRBJ2-3; D uncertain. Germline loops: CDR1 MDHEN, CDR2 SYDVKM. Trimming cost V 3 bases and J 2 bases, with 12 bases left between them. The CDR3 spans 15 residues. The entire variable domain, with the rest obtained from reference TRBV28 and TRBJ2-3, is as follows: DVKVTQSSRYLVKRTGEKVFLECVQDMDHENMFWYRQDPGLGLRLIYFSYDVKMKEKGDIPEGYSVSREKKERFSLILESASTNQTSMYLCASSLGGVSTDTQYFGPGTRLTVL.

The table lists this clonotype with a few counts. The CDR3 reads CASSSFAADTEAFF. The CDR3 nucleotides read TGTGCCAGCAGCTCGTTCGCGGCGGACACTGAAGCTTTCTTT. The chain has TRBV11-2 and TRBJ1-1; D gene uncertain. Germline V gene data show CDR1 as SGHAT and CDR2 as FQNNGV. Trimming took off 4 bases at V and 3 bases at J, with 12 bases between the two ends. This CDR3 region has 14 residues. The variable domain in full, with the rest retrieved from reference TRBV11-2 and TRBJ1-1, is EAGVAQSPRYKIIEKRQSVAFWCNPISGHATLYWYQQILGQGPKLLIQFQNNGVVDDSQLPKDRFSAERLKGVDSTLKIQPAKLEDSAVYLCASSSFAADTEAFFGQGTRLTVV.

This clonotype showed up many times. The gene calls are TRBV6-4 and TRBJ2-1; TRBD2 is a possible D gene (6 bases). Trimming left V 4 bases short and J 9 bases short, with 13 bases between. Germline CDR1 and CDR2: MRHNA and SNTAGT. The CDR3 consists of 13 residues. The DNA for the CDR3 is TGTGCCAGCAGTGGACCGGGGGATTCTGAGCAGTTCTTC. Residues: CASSGPGDSEQFF.

This chain joins TRBV20-1 and TRBJ1-3; D gene uncertain. V was pared by 1 base and J by 7 bases, with 5 bases between. Germline V CDR1 and CDR2: DFQATT, SNEGSKA (reference sequence). There are 11 residues in the CDR3. The CDR3 reads CSARGFNTIYF. As DNA, the CDR3 is TGCAGTGCTAGAGGGTTTAACACCATATATTTT.

This chain links TRBV6-2 or TRBV6-3 with TRBJ1-5, with D possibly TRBD1 on 6 matching bases. Trimming cost V 2 bases and J 3 bases, with 17 bases left between them. Germline V gene lookup returns CDR1 MNHEY and CDR2 SVGEGT. This CDR3 comprises 17 residues. The CDR3: CASSYPFDRGANQPQHF. The CDR3 DNA is TGTGCCAGCAGTTACCCGTTCGATCGGGGGGCCAATCAGCCCCAGCATTTT.

This clonotype has just a few counts. The chain joins TRBV7-9 to TRBJ2-1, with 9 bases lining up with TRBD1. V dropped 8 bases and J dropped 6; count of bases not matched to a gene: 5. The CDR3 totals 13 residues. The germline V gene has CDR1 SEHNR and CDR2 FQNEAQ (reference sequence). CDR3 residues: CASWGQGINEQFF. The DNA of the CDR3 is TGTGCCAGCTGGGGACAGGGCATCAATGAGCAGTTCTTC.